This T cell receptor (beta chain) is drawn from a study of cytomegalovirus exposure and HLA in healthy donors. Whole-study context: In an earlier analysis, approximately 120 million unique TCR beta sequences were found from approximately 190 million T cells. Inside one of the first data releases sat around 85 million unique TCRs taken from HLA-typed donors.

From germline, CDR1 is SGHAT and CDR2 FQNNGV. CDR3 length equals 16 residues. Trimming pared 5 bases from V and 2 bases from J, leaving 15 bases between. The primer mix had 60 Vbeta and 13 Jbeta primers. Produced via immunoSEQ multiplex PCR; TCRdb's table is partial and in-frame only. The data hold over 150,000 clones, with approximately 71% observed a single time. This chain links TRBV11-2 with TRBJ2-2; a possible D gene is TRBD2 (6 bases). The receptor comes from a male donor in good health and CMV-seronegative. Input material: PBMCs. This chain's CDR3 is CASSRIGEVNTGELFF. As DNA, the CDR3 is TGTGCCAGCAGCCGAATAGGGGAGGTAAACACCGGGGAGCTGTTTTTT. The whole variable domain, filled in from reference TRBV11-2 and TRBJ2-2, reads EAGVAQSPRYKIIEKRQSVAFWCNPISGHATLYWYQQILGQGPKLLIQFQNNGVVDDSQLPKDRFSAERLKGVDSTLKIQPAKLEDSAVYLCASSRIGEVNTGELFFGEGSRLTVL.